This T cell receptor beta chain was identified during a study of shared clonotypes between healthy human individuals. Across the whole study: Every donor yielded three CD4 naive, three CD4 memory, two CD8 naive and one CD8 memory plate.

Clones were sequenced by immunoSEQ multiplex PCR, and TCRdb holds only the in-frame ones, with some missing. This table holds 600,000 to 800,000 clones, 55% to 80% found once. The CDR3 totals 15 residues. From germline, CDR1 is SNHLY and CDR2 FYNNEI. V dropped 7 bases and J dropped 3 bases, with 16 bases sitting between them. What was sequenced was memory CD4+ T cells sorted from blood. Subset given: CD45RA-negative fraction. V and J are TRBV2 and TRBJ2-1; tentative D call: TRBD2 (5 bases). The clonotype originates from a woman under 40 in good health. CDR3 nucleotides: TGTGCCAGCACCCGTGAGAGGGAATTCTACAATGAGCAGTTCTTC. Protein sequence: CASTREREFYNEQFF.